This T cell receptor (beta chain) was sequenced for a study of read filtering for tumor transcriptome and immune sequencing. In the study overall: Among patients, some 17 were male and around 15 female, aged about 47 to 85 (mean roughly 63). By R-ISS, stages I, II and III held around 8, 15 and 7 patients. Study-level points and caveats: The sorted CD138-negative fraction was a mixed bone marrow immune population, not purified T cells.

Sampling of bone marrow took place during active disease in every patient. This CDR3 is built from 14 residues. Germline loops: CDR1 SGHVS, CDR2 FNYEAQ. V lost 0 bases and J 7 bases, leaving 10 bases between the germline ends. This clonotype occurred many times. Its antigen is unknown. The library was built from about 0.4 ug RNA with molecular barcoded adaptors for alpha/delta and beta/gamma chains. TCRdb redid the calling of the reads with MiXCR, one entry per CDR3 protein. The sample includes around 130,000 distinct CDR3 sequences, over 10% of them seen just once. The sequenced sample consisted of a population of CD138-negative cells sorted from bone marrow. This chain links TRBV7-6 with TRBJ2-1, with D maybe TRBD2 (5 bases). The TCR comes from a donor older than 35 with multiple myeloma. The CDR3 reads CASSLAGVWNEQFF. The DNA of the CDR3 is TGTGCCAGCAGCTTAGCGGGAGTCTGGAATGAGCAGTTCTTC.